This passage covers 2 T cell receptor beta chains from one sample sequenced in a study of long-term antiretroviral therapy in people with HIV. Survey-level immunoSEQ v3.0 assays were run. Assay used: immunoSEQ multiplex PCR; TCRdb lists only in-frame clones, some missing. The sample consists of about 29,000 clones, around 96% of them appearing once. Sequenced material: unsorted PBMCs, taken 5.3 years after starting antiretroviral therapy. These receptors originate from a young man with HIV.

The chain uses TRBV15 and TRBJ2-5; a weak D match, TRBD2 (5 bases). Germline CDR1 reads LNHNV; CDR2 reads YYDKDF (reference sequence). Between the trimmed V and J ends, which lost 6 bases and 1 base, there was a span of 15 bases. The CDR3 covers 15 residues. The CDR3 coding sequence is TGTGCCACCAGTTACTGGGCGGGCGCCCAAGAGACCCAGTACTTC. Amino acids: CATSYWAGAQETQYF. The variable domain in full, with the rest retrieved from reference TRBV15 and TRBJ2-5, is DAMVIQNPRYQVTQFGKPVTLSCSQTLNHNVMYWYQQKSSQAPKLLFHYYDKDFNNEADTPDNFQSRRPNTSFCFLDIRSPGLGDTAMYLCATSYWAGAQETQYFGPGTRLLVL.

The chain couples TRBV6-6 to TRBJ2-2, with D perhaps matching TRBD2 (6 bases). The CDR3 runs 15 residues. The V gene lost 7 bases and the J gene lost 1 base, with 13 bases spanning the gap. CDR1 and CDR2 from the germline V gene are MNHNY and SVGAGI (reference sequence). The DNA of the CDR3 is TGTGCCAGCACCTTGGGCGGGATGAACACCGGGGAGCTGTTTTTT. Translation: CASTLGGMNTGELFF.